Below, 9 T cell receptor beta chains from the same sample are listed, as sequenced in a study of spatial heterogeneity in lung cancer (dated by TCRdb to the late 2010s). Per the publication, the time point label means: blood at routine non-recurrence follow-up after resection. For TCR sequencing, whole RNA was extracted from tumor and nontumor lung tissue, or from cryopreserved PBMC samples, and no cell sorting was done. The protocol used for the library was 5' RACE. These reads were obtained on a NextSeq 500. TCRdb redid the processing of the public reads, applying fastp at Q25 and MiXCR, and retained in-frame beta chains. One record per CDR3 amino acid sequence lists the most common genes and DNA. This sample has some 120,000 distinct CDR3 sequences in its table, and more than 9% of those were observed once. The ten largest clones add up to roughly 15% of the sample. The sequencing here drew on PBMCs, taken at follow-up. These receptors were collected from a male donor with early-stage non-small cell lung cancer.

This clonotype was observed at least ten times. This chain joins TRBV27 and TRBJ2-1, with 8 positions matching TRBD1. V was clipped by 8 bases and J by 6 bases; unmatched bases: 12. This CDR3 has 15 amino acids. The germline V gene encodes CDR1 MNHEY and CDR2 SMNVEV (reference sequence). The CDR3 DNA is TGTGCCAGCGAACCCTCCGGGACAGGTGGCAATGAGCAGTTCTTC. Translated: CASEPSGTGGNEQFF.

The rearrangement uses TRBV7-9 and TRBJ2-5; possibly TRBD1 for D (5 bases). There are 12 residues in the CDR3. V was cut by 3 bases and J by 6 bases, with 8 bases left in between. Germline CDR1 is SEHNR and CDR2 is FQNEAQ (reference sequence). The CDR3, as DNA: TGTGCCAGCAGCTTCAGGGAACAGACCCAGTACTTC. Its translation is CASSFREQTQYF.

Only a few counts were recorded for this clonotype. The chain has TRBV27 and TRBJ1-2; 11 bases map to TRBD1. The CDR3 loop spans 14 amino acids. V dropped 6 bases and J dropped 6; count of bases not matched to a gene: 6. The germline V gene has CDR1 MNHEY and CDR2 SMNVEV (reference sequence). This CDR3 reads CASSFRTGGDGYTF. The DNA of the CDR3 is TGTGCCAGCAGCTTTCGGACAGGGGGCGATGGCTACACCTTC.

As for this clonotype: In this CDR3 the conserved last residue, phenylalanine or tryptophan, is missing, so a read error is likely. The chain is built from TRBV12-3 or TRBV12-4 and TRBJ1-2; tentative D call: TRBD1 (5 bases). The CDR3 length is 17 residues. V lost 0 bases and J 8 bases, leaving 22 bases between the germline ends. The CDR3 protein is CASSLARRGRETGGYTS. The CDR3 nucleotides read TGTGCCAGCAGTTTAGCGCGTCGGGGCAGGGAAACAGGAGGCTACACCTCC.

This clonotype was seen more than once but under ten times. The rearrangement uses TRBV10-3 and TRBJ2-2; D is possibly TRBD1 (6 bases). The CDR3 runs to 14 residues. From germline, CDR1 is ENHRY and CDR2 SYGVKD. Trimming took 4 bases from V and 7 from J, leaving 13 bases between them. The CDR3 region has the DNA TGTGCCATCAGTGGACAGGTGGGGGACGGGGAGCTGTTTTTT. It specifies CAISGQVGDGELFF.

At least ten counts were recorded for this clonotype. The CDR3 coding sequence is TGTGCCAGCAGGTCCCTCCGGAACACTGAAGCTTTCTTT. Protein: CASRSLRNTEAFF. V usage is TRBV7-3 and J usage is TRBJ1-1; D gene unclear. With 6 bases removed from V and 1 base from J, the gap between germline ends came to 9 bases. CDR1 and CDR2 from the germline V gene are SGHTA and FQGTGA. The CDR3 loop spans 13 amino acids.

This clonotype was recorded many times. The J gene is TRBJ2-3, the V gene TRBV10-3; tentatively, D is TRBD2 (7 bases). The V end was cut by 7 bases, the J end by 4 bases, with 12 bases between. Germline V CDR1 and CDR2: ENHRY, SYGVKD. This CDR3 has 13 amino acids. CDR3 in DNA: TGTGCCATCAAAGAGGGGGGGCCAGATACGCAGTATTTT. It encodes CAIKEGGPDTQYF.

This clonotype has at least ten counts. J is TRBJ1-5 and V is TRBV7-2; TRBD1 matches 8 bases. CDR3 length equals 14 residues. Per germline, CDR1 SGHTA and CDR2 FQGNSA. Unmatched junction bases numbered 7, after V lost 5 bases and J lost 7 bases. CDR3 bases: TGTGCCAGCAGCATCCAGGGGGCTTGGCAGCCCCAGCATTTT. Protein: CASSIQGAWQPQHF.

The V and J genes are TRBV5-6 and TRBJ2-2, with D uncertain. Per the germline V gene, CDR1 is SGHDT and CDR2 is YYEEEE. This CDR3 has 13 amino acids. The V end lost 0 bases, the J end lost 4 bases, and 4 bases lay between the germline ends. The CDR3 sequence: CASSLAATGELFF. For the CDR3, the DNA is TGTGCCAGCAGCTTGGCAGCCACCGGGGAGCTGTTTTTT.